Listed here are 11 T cell receptor beta chains from one sample, sequenced in a study of cytomegalovirus exposure and HLA in healthy donors. 13 Jbeta primers and 60 Vbeta primers were used for the PCR. Sequencing was performed with immunoSEQ multiplex PCR; in TCRdb, only in-frame clones are kept and a portion is missing. Of about 200,000 clones detected, roughly four fifths appear once; the ten largest clones hold 6% to 8%. Sequencing was performed on PBMCs. These TCRs come from a woman aged 50 to 60 in good health and CMV-seropositive.

The chain couples TRBV5-5 to TRBJ2-5, with D perhaps matching TRBD1 (6 bases). Germline CDR1 is SGHKS and CDR2 is YYEKEE (reference sequence). Between the trimmed V and J ends, which lost 3 bases and 5 bases, there was a span of 29 bases. There are 19 residues in the CDR3. The CDR3 is CASSSLRTQGQGRRETQYF. Written as DNA, the CDR3 is TGTGCCAGCAGCTCCTTGCGGACCCAGGGCCAGGGGAGAAGGGAGACCCAGTACTTC. The variable domain in full, with the rest retrieved from reference TRBV5-5 and TRBJ2-5, is DAGVTQSPTHLIKTRGQQVTLRCSPISGHKSVSWYQQVLGQGPQFIFQYYEKEERGRGNFPDRFSARQFPNYSSELNVNALLLGDSALYLCASSSLRTQGQGRRETQYFGPGTRLLVL.

The chain links TRBV6-4 to TRBJ2-5; possible D gene TRBD1, 5 bases. The V end lost 6 bases, the J end lost 2 bases, and 13 bases lay between the germline ends. CDR1 MRHNA and CDR2 SNTAGT come from the germline V gene. The length of the CDR3 is 14 residues. CDR3 region: CASSDLGLQETQYF. The CDR3 DNA follows: TGTGCCAGCAGCGACCTGGGGCTACAAGAGACCCAGTACTTC.

The CDR3 nucleotides are TGTGCCAGCAGTACCGGGGGGGCGGGGGGCTACGAGCAGTACTTC. Amino acid sequence: CASSTGGAGGYEQYF. This chain uses TRBV6-5 with TRBJ2-7, with 8 nucleotides matching TRBD2. The CDR3 sequence is 15 residues long. Germline V gives CDR1 MNHEY, CDR2 SVGAGI. J lost 3 bases, V lost 5 bases, and 9 bases had no gene match.

A few counts support this clone. The CDR3 nucleotides read TGTGCCAGTACCCCGACGGGACTAGTCCACGAGCAGTACTTC. It yields the protein CASTPTGLVHEQYF. The chain employs TRBV2 and TRBJ2-7; 8 nucleotides line up with TRBD2. The CDR3 length is 14 residues. Germline V gene sequence: CDR1 SNHLY, CDR2 FYNNEI. V shed 9 bases and J 5 bases; nucleotides not matched to a gene: 12.

This chain links TRBV2 with TRBJ2-7; possibly TRBD1 for D (5 bases). Trimming shortened V by 7 bases and J by 2 bases, and 6 bases separated the two germline ends. Germline lookup yields CDR1 SNHLY and CDR2 FYNNEI. CDR3 length: 11 amino acids. The CDR3 sequence: CASKGAYEQYF. The CDR3 DNA is TGTGCCAGCAAAGGGGCCTACGAGCAGTACTTC.

This sequence joins TRBV19 and TRBJ1-5; 11 nucleotides align to TRBD1. Germline V gives CDR1 LNHDA, CDR2 SQIVND (reference sequence). This CDR3 spans 16 amino acids. J lost 1 base, V lost 5 bases, and 4 bases had no gene match. The CDR3 region has the DNA TGTGCCAGTAGTTCTCGGGACAGGGGGAGCAATCAGCCCCAGCATTTT. It is translated as CASSSRDRGSNQPQHF.

The V gene is TRBV7-2, the J gene TRBJ2-7, with 8 bases matching TRBD2. Trimming cost V 1 base and J 0 bases; bases outside gene matches: 11. Germline V gene lookup returns CDR1 SGHTA and CDR2 FQGNSA. The CDR3 totals 18 residues. CDR3 DNA sequence: TGTGCCAGCAGCTTAGGCGTTTCGGGGGGGGGTTTCTCCTACGAGCAGTACTTC. The encoded protein is CASSLGVSGGGFSYEQYF.

The chain's CDR3 is CASLRTSGGVADTQYF. In DNA form, the CDR3 reads TGTGCCAGCCTGAGGACTAGCGGGGGGGTGGCAGATACGCAGTATTTT. The chain recombines TRBV2 with TRBJ2-3, with 15 positions matching TRBD2. The germline gives CDR1 SNHLY, CDR2 FYNNEI. The CDR3 loop spans 16 amino acids. V lost 8 bases, J lost 4 bases, and 7 bases stayed unmatched.

V usage is TRBV19 and J usage is TRBJ2-5, with 7 bases fitting TRBD1. Trimming took 6 bases from V and 2 from J; bases not matched to a gene: 6. CDR3 size: 14 residues. CDR1 and CDR2 (germline): LNHDA, SQIVND (reference sequence). CDR3 sequence (DNA): TGTGCCAGTAGGTCCGGGACAGCTCAAGAGACCCAGTACTTC. This translates into CASRSGTAQETQYF.

The rearrangement links TRBV11-3 to TRBJ1-2, with 9 bases aligning to TRBD1. V lost 0 bases to trimming and J lost 5 bases; unmatched junction nucleotides: 4. This CDR3 region has 15 residues. The germline CDR1 and CDR2 sequences are SGHNT and YENEEA. The CDR3 protein is CASSLDHGTGYGYTF. CDR3 in DNA: TGTGCCAGCAGCTTAGATCACGGGACAGGGTATGGCTACACCTTC.

This chain joins TRBV5-1 and TRBJ2-5, with 9 bases fitting TRBD1. The germline gives CDR1 SGHRS, CDR2 YFSETQ. This CDR3 contains 15 residues. J gave up 7 bases and V 4 bases, and 11 bases lay outside the gene matches. The CDR3 here is CASSLYTGGEVTQYF. DNA of the CDR3: TGCGCCAGCAGCCTATACACAGGGGGCGAAGTGACCCAGTACTTC. The full variable domain, with the rest looked up from reference TRBV5-1 and TRBJ2-5, is KAGVTQTPRYLIKTRGQQVTLSCSPISGHRSVSWYQQTPGQGLQFLFEYFSETQRNKGNFPGRFSGRQFSNSRSEMNVSTLELGDSALYLCASSLYTGGEVTQYFGPGTRLLVL.